The subject of this entry is one TCR beta chain. This clone was recorded only once. This clone's antigen is unknown. Base qualities are not recorded, but no much larger clone differs from it by a single base. Other nucleotide sequences in the sample specify the same CDR3. The CDR3 regions of human TCRbeta chains were analyzed by immunosequencing. On the study's bioinformatics: Repertoire TCRs were checked for matches against a reference library of SARS-CoV-2-specific TCRs that had been generated using the MIRA antigen-specificity platform. Breadth was defined as the fraction of unique TCRs that were SARS-CoV-2-associated. Depth was defined as the fraction of total T cells that were SARS-CoV-2-associated. Using the MIRA data, every spike-specific TCR was mapped to the spike region that the TCR reacted to and assigned to either a CD4 or a CD8 class. Log10-transformed breadth and depth values were compared by one-way ANOVA with Sidak's multiple comparisons tests. TCRdb's version of the immuneACCESS table is confined to in-frame rearrangements and falls short of the full clone set. An unresolved V gene accounts for under half of the shortfall where checked; the remainder is of unknown origin. V, J and clone size are those of that table, while D and trimming were read from the DNA. A total of 90,000 to 150,000 clones appear in this sample, 70% to 90% of them only once. 7% to 8% of the sample lies in the top ten.

The time point label here, explained by the study, means: baseline before first vaccination. Samples from vaccinated people were obtained from the UK trials COV001 and COV002, which included a single-blind randomized controlled phase 2/3 trial of AZD1222 (ChAdOx1 nCoV-19) in healthy adults. For TCRbeta chain sequencing, PBMC samples were collected from trial participants at day 0 and at day 28 after the second dose. This sample was taken from a study of T cell responses to AZD1222 COVID-19 vaccine (dated by TCRdb to the early 2020s). Regarding the research as a whole: Because spike-specific TCR depth and breadth did not differ between the two schedules, AZD1222 recipients who got a second dose at roughly 4 weeks were pooled with those who got a second dose at roughly 12 weeks. A total of about 230 trial participants underwent TCR sequencing, of whom some 210 received two doses of AZD1222 and around 25 received two doses of the MenACWY control vaccine. Trial participants were enrolled by age into subgroups of 18-55, 56-69 and 70-plus years, and roughly 150, 30 and 60 TCR-sequenced participants, respectively, were included in these subgroups.

The study at large found these results: Nearly half of unique spike-specific TCRs reportedly recognized epitopes outside regions mutated in the B.1.351 and B.1.1.7 variants. Only 5 to 7 AZD1222 recipients were SARS-CoV-2 seropositive at baseline, limiting conclusions about previously exposed vaccinees. A significant rise in spike-specific TCR breadth and depth was observed after two AZD1222 doses relative to day 0 and relative to MenACWY recipients. Most participants were white British and females outnumbered males, and the authors suggested that clonal diversity may have been underestimated. Because no day 14 peak-response samples were available, repertoires were characterized only after the peak T cell response. In the small 56-69-year group, the increase in depth fell short of significance, most likely because of low power. CD4 TCRs associated with the vaccine covered the entire spike protein, and the dominant responses were in regions 160-218 and 743-854.

CDR1 and CDR2 are drawn from the germline V gene: SGHRS, YFSETQ. V gives up 0 bases and J gives up 6 bases, and the segment between their germline ends measures 2 bases. The CDR3 has 11 amino acids, counting the end cysteine and phenylalanine. Just CDR3 DNA is preserved here, 33 bases in frame from base 1. This sample comprised peripheral blood, obtained on day 0 of AZD1222 vaccination. The chain joins TRBV5-1 to TRBJ2-3, with no confidently assigned D gene. The source of this sequence is an adult in good health. The nucleotides are TGCGCCAGCAGCTTGGGTGATACGCAGTATTTT. Its amino acids are CASSLGDTQYF.